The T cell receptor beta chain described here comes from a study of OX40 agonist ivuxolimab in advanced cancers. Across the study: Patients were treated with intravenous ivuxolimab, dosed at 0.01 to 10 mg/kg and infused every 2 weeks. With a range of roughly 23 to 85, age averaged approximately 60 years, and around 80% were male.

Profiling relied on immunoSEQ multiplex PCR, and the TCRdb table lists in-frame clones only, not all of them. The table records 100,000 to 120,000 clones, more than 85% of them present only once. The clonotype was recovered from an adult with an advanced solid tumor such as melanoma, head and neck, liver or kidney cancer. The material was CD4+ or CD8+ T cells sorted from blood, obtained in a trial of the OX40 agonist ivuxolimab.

CDR3 DNA: TGCGCCAGCAGCTTGGCGGTAGGGGCTAACTATGGCTACACCTTC. This sequence encodes CASSLAVGANYGYTF. The genes are TRBV5-1 and TRBJ1-2; a possible D gene is TRBD1 (5 bases). Trimming pared 0 bases from V and 0 bases from J, leaving 9 bases between. CDR3 length: 15 amino acids. Germline loops: CDR1 SGHRS, CDR2 YFSETQ.